This T cell receptor beta chain originates from a study of Ad26.COV2.S vaccination and SARS-CoV-2 variants. General observations from the study: Vaccine recipients posted higher spike-specific TCR breadth than their placebo counterparts. In vaccinated individuals, spike-specific CD8+ and CD4+ T cell responses reportedly displayed substantial breadth. Responses of T cells in total may have been underestimated by the TCR breadth and depth analyses.

The repertoire was sequenced with immunoSEQ multiplex PCR; TCRdb's copy has only in-frame clones and lacks some. The table shows fewer than 150,000 clones, with 70% to 90% occurring only once. With regard to this clone: Antigen unknown.

The germline V gene has CDR1 LNHDA and CDR2 SQIVND (reference sequence). The germline V and J ends were trimmed by 5 bases and 3 bases, with 20 bases remaining between them. This CDR3 comprises 17 residues. This TCR derives from a human donor who had recovered from COVID-19. This specimen was peripheral blood, taken after recovery from COVID-19. The chain has TRBV19 and TRBJ1-3; a weak D match, TRBD1 (5 bases). CDR3 coding DNA: TGTGCCAGTAGTCCAGGGACCACCAGGACCCGTGGAAACACCATATATTTT. Encoded protein: CASSPGTTRTRGNTIYF.